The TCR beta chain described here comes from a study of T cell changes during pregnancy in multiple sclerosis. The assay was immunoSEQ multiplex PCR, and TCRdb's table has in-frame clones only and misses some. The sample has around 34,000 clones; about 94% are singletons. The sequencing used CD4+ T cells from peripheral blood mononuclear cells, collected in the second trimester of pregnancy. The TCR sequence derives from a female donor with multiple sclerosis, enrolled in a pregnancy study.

CDR3 coding DNA: TGTGCCAGCAGCGAGCGAAGTCGTAGACTAGCGGGTTACGAGCAGTACTTC. It encodes CASSERSRRLAGYEQYF. The genes are TRBV2 and TRBJ2-7; TRBD2 matches 10 bases. The germline CDR1 and CDR2 sequences are SNHLY and FYNNEI. The trim removed 6 bases at V and 4 bases at J, leaving 15 bases unmatched. This CDR3 is built from 17 residues.